The rows below give T cell receptor beta chains drawn from one sample of a study of pediatric ulcerative colitis. Clones were read by immunoSEQ multiplex PCR, and TCRdb kept only the in-frame ones, dropping some. This table has about 17,000 clones, roughly 74% appearing once. Sequences were obtained from gut tissue. The origin of the receptors is a girl between 5 and 17 years old with moderate ulcerative colitis. Each CDR3 is given with its conserved first and last residue. Each record gives: CDR3 DNA, CDR3 protein, V gene, clone size, J gene, D gene. The D gene is left open where the match is weak. The size entry is marked missing in some rows and otherwise reads once, few, many or a size class.

CDR3nt: TGTGCCAGTAGTATAGGAGGGGAATTCGGGTATGGCTACACCTTC; CDR3aa: CASSIGGEFGYGYTF; v_gene: TRBV19; abundance: few; j_gene: TRBJ1-2; d_gene: NA
CDR3nt: TGTGCCAGCTCACTACGACGTCCGGGACAGGGAACATACGAGCAGTACTTC; CDR3aa: CASSLRRPGQGTYEQYF; v_gene: TRBV18; abundance: NA; j_gene: TRBJ2-7; d_gene: TRBD1
CDR3nt: TGTGCCAGCAGCAACCGGGACAACTACGAGCAGTACTTC; CDR3aa: CASSNRDNYEQYF; v_gene: TRBV21-1; abundance: few; j_gene: TRBJ2-7; d_gene: NA
CDR3nt: TGCAGTGCCCCAACAGGGGTTACGCAGTATTTT; CDR3aa: CSAPTGVTQYF; v_gene: TRBV20-1; abundance: NA; j_gene: TRBJ2-3; d_gene: TRBD1
CDR3nt: TGCGCCAGCAGCGAGACTAGCGGCCCGTCGGACATTCAGTACTTC; CDR3aa: CASSETSGPSDIQYF; v_gene: TRBV5-1; abundance: NA; j_gene: TRBJ2-4; d_gene: TRBD2
CDR3nt: TGTGCCAGCAGTTCAGTGAGAGAGACCCAGTACTTC; CDR3aa: CASSSVRETQYF; v_gene: TRBV6-1; abundance: NA; j_gene: TRBJ2-5; d_gene: NA
CDR3nt: TGCGCCAGCAGCTTTGCAGGACACAGCACAGATACGCAGTATTTT; CDR3aa: CASSFAGHSTDTQYF; v_gene: TRBV5-1; abundance: NA; j_gene: TRBJ2-3; d_gene: NA
CDR3nt: TGTGCCAGCAGTCCGCGAACTAGCGGGAGGCACAATGAGCAGTTCTTC; CDR3aa: CASSPRTSGRHNEQFF; v_gene: TRBV28; abundance: NA; j_gene: TRBJ2-1; d_gene: TRBD2
CDR3nt: TGTGCCAGCTGGGGACGGGCAAACACCATATATTTT; CDR3aa: CASWGRANTIYF; v_gene: TRBV28; abundance: once; j_gene: TRBJ1-3; d_gene: NA
CDR3nt: TGTGCCACCAGCAGAGCAGGGTCGAGTACTGAAGCTTTCTTT; CDR3aa: CATSRAGSSTEAFF; v_gene: TRBV15; abundance: NA; j_gene: TRBJ1-1; d_gene: NA
CDR3nt: TGTGCCAGGCGCCCTGGACTAGCGGGGGGGCCGGGCGAGCAGTACTTC; CDR3aa: CARRPGLAGGPGEQYF; v_gene: TRBV2; abundance: NA; j_gene: TRBJ2-7; d_gene: TRBD2
CDR3nt: TGTGCCAGCTCGTCCACAGGGAATTTGGTCACTGAAGCTTTCTTT; CDR3aa: CASSSTGNLVTEAFF; v_gene: TRBV18; abundance: once; j_gene: TRBJ1-1; d_gene: NA
CDR3nt: TGCAGCGTTGAAGGCGGTAGCCAGGGAAGGGACTCTAACTATGGCTACACCTTC; CDR3aa: CSVEGGSQGRDSNYGYTF; v_gene: TRBV29-1; abundance: NA; j_gene: TRBJ1-2; d_gene: NA
CDR3nt: TGCGCCAGCAGCTTGGTCGGAGTCCTAGCCTACGAGCAGTACTTC; CDR3aa: CASSLVGVLAYEQYF; v_gene: TRBV5-1; abundance: few; j_gene: TRBJ2-7; d_gene: NA
CDR3nt: TGTGCCAGCAGCCTCGGGGTCCAAAATGAAAAACTGTTTTTT; CDR3aa: CASSLGVQNEKLFF; v_gene: TRBV9; abundance: few; j_gene: TRBJ1-4; d_gene: NA
CDR3nt: TGTGCCAGCAGCTTTTTAAAGTACAATGAGCAGTTCTTC; CDR3aa: CASSFLKYNEQFF; v_gene: TRBV5-8; abundance: NA; j_gene: TRBJ2-1; d_gene: NA
CDR3nt: TGTGCCAGCAGTTACTCATTACCTAACTCTGGAAACACCATATATTTT; CDR3aa: CASSYSLPNSGNTIYF; v_gene: TRBV6-5; abundance: few; j_gene: TRBJ1-3; d_gene: NA